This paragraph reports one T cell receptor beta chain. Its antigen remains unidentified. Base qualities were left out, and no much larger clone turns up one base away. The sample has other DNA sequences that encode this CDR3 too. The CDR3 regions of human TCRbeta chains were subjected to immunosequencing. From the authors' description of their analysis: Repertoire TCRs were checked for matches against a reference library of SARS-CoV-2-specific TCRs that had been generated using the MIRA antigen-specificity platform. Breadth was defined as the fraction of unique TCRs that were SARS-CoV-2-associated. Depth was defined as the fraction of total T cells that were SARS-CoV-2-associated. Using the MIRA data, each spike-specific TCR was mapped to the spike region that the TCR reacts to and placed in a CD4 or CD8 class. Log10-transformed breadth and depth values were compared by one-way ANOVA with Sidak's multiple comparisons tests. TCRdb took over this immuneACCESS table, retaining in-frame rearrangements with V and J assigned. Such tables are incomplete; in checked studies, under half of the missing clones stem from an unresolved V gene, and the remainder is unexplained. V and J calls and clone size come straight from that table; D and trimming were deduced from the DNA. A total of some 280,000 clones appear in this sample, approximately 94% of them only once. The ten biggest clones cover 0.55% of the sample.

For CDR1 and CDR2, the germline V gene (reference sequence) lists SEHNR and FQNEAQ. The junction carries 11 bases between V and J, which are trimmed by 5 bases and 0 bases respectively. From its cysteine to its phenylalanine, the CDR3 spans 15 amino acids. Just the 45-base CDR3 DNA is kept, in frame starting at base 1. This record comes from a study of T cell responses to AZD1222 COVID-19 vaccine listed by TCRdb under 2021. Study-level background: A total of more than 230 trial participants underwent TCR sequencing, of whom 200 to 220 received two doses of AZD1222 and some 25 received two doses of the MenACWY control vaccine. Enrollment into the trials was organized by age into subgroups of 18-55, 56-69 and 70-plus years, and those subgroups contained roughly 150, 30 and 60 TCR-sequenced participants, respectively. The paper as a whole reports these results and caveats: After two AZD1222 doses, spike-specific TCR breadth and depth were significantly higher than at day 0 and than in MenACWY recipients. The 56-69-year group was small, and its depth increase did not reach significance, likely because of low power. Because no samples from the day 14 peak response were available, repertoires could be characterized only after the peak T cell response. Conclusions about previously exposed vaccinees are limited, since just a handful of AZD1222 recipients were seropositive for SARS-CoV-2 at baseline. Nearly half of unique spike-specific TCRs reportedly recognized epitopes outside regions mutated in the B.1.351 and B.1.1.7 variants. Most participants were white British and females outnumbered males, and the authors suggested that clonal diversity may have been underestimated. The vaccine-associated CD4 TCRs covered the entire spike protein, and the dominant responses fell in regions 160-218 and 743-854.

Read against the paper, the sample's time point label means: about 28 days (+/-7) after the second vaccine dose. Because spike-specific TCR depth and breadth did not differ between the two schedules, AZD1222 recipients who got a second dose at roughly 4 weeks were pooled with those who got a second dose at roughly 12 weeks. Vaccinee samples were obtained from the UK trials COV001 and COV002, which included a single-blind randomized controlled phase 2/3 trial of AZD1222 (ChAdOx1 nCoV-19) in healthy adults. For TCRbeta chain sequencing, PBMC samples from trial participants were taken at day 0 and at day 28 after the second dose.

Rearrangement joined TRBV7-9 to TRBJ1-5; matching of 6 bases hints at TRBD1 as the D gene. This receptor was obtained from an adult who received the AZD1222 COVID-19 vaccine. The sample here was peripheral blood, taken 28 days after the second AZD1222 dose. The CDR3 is CASSLGGYSNQPQHF. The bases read TGTGCCAGCAGCCTAGGGGGATATAGCAATCAGCCCCAGCATTTT.